This T cell receptor (beta chain) was found in a study of cytomegalovirus exposure and HLA in healthy donors. Study information: Researchers previously reported finding 100 million or so unique TCR beta sequences from around 200 million T cells.

The study's findings and limits: When the data were analyzed later, several of the most significant clusters appeared to be linked to common viral pathogens. Roughly uniform sequencing depth across donors was assumed, possibly incorrectly.

Use of 60 Vbeta and 13 Jbeta primers characterized the PCR. Sequenced by immunoSEQ multiplex PCR; TCRdb stores in-frame clones only, minus some. The sample shows about 110,000 clones, 77% of them seen only once. A remark on this clone: The antigen remains unidentified.

CDR1 and CDR2 (germline): MNHEY, SMNVEV (reference sequence). Trimming pared 3 bases from V and 4 bases from J, leaving 12 bases between. This CDR3 is built from 14 residues. What was sequenced was PBMCs. The receptor was derived from a male donor in good health and CMV-seronegative. The gene calls are TRBV27 and TRBJ2-5; no reliable D call. The CDR3 protein is CASSFRWQAETQYF. For the CDR3, the DNA is TGTGCCAGCAGTTTTAGGTGGCAGGCAGAGACCCAGTACTTC.